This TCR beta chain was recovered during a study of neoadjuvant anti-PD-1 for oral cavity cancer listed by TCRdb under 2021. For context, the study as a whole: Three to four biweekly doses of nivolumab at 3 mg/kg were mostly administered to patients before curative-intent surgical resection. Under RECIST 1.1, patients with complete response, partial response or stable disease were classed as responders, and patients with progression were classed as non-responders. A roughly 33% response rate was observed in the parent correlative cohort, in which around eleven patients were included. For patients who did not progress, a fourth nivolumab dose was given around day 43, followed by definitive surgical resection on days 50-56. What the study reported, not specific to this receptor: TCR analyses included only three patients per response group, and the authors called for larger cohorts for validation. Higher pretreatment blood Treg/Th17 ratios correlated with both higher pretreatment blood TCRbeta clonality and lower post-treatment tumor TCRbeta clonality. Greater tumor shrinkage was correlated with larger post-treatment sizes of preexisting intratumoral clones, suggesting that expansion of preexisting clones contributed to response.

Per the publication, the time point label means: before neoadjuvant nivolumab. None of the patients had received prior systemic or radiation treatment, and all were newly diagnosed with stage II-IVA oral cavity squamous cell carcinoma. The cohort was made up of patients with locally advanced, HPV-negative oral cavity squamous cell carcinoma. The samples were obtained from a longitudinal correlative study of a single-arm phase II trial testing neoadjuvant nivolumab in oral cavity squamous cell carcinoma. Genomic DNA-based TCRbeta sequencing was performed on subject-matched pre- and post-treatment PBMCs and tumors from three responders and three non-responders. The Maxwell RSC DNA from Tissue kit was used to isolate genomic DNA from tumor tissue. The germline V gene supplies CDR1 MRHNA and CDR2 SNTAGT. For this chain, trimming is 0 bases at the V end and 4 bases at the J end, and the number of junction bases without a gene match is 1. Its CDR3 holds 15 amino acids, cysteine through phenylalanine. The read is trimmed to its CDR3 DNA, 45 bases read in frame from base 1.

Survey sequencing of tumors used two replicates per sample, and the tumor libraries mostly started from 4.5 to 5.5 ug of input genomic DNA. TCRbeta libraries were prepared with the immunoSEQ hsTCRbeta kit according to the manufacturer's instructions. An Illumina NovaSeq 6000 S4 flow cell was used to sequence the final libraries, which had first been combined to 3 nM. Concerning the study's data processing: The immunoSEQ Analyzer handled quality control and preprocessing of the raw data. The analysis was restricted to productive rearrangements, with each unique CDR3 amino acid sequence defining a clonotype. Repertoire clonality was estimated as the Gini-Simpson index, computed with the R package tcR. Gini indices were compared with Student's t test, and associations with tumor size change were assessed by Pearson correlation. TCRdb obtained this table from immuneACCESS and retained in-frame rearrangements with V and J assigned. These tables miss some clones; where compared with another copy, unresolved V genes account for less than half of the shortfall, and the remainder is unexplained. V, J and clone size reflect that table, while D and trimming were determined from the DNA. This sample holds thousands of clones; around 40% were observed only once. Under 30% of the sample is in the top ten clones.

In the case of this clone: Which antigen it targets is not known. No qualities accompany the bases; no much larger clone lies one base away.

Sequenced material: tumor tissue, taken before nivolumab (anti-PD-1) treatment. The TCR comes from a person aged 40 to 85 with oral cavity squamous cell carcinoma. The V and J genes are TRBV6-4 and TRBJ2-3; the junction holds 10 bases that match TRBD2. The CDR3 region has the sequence CASSDSAGGPDTQYF. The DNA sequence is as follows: TGTGCCAGCAGTGACTCAGCGGGGGGGCCAGATACGCAGTATTTT.